Sequencing of this TCR beta chain was carried out in a study of control samples from healthy donors and cancer patients. This clone was picked up a small number of times. The assay was immunoSEQ multiplex PCR, and TCRdb's table has in-frame clones only and misses some. The data hold about 120,000 clones, with around 89% observed a single time. The CDR3 has 13 amino acids. CDR1 and CDR2 (germline): GTSNPN, SVGIG (reference sequence). The germline V and J ends were trimmed by 5 bases and 4 bases, with 9 bases remaining between them. J is TRBJ2-6 and V is TRBV30, with D uncertain. Sequencing was carried out using blood. This receptor was obtained from a middle-aged man in good health. The CDR3 sequence: CAWHPKGANVLTF. DNA of the CDR3: TGTGCCTGGCATCCTAAAGGGGCCAACGTCCTGACTTTC.